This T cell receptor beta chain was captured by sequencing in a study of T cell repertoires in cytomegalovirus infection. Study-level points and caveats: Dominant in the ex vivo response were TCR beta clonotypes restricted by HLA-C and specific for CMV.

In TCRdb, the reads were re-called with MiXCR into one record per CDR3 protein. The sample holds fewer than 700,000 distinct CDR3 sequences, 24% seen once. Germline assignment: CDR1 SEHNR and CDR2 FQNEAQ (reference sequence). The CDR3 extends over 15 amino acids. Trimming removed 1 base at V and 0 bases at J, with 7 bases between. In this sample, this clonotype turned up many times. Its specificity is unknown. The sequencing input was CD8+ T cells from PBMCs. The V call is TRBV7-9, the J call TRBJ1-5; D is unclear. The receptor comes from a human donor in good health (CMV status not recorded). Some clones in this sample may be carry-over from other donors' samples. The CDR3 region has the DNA TGTGCCAGCAGCTTAGGGGGTTCTAGCAATCAGCCCCAGCATTTT. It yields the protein CASSLGGSSNQPQHF.